This entry lists 18 T cell receptor beta chains sequenced from one sample in a study of blood T cells in healthy people across ages. The second PCR ran roughly 6 to 11 cycles with a sample-barcoded 5' primer and J-beta primers. TCRdb re-called the 5' RACE reads with MiXCR, one entry per CDR3 protein. The sample holds about 1.8 million distinct CDR3 sequences, 49% seen once. The sample comprised blood. The receptors shown here come from a woman aged 40 to 55 in good health.

The CDR3 DNA sequence: TGTGCCACGACTAGCGGGGGGGGTCCCGACCAAGAGACCCAGTACTTC. Its translation is CATTSGGGPDQETQYF. The chain combines TRBV10-3 with TRBJ2-5, with 14 bases identical to TRBD2. The length of the CDR3 is 16 residues. Germline V gene sequence: CDR1 ENHRY, CDR2 SYGVKD. V dropped 10 bases and J dropped 0; count of bases not matched to a gene: 7.

The chain recombines TRBV24-1 with TRBJ2-6, with D tentatively TRBD2 (5 bases). The CDR3 totals 16 residues. V was trimmed by 2 bases and J by 1 base, leaving 8 bases between them. Per germline, CDR1 KGHDR and CDR2 SFDVKD. This CDR3 reads CATSDSRGSGANVLTF. The CDR3 region has the DNA TGTGCCACCAGTGATTCCCGGGGATCTGGGGCCAACGTCCTGACTTTC.

V is TRBV2 and J is TRBJ2-3, with D possibly matching TRBD1 (5 bases). The CDR3 is made up of 15 amino acids. The ends were cut back, 4 bases at V and 0 bases at J, with 11 bases in the middle. Germline V gives CDR1 SNHLY, CDR2 FYNNEI. As DNA, the CDR3 is TGTGCCAGCAGTGCACAGGCAACTAGCACAGATACGCAGTATTTT. It specifies CASSAQATSTDTQYF.

V gene TRBV7-9 combines with J gene TRBJ2-1, with D hard to call. This CDR3 comprises 15 residues. The germline gives CDR1 SEHNR, CDR2 FQNEAQ (reference sequence). V lost 4 bases to trimming and J lost 4 bases, with 14 bases between them. CDR3 in amino acids: CASSSQVRLYNEQFF. The CDR3 DNA reads as TGTGCCAGCAGCTCCCAGGTACGGCTTTACAATGAGCAGTTCTTC.

This chain links TRBV5-4 with TRBJ2-6, with 9 bases fitting TRBD1. Germline V gives CDR1 SGHNT, CDR2 YYREEE (reference sequence). The CDR3 length is 19 residues. Unmatched junction bases numbered 13, after V lost 3 bases and J lost 3 bases. The CDR3 DNA is TGTGCCAGCAGCTCATTCTCGGGACAGGGAGTGGGTGGGGCCAACGTCCTGACTTTC. It translates to CASSSFSGQGVGGANVLTF.

The chain employs TRBV28 and TRBJ1-2, with D possibly TRBD1 on 5 matching bases. The CDR3 has 13 amino acids. V gave up 6 bases and J gave up 4 bases, with 12 bases separating them. Germline V lookup: CDR1 MDHEN, CDR2 SYDVKM. The CDR3 loop reads CASSWDGSYGYTF. For the CDR3, the DNA is TGTGCCAGCAGCTGGGACGGCAGCTATGGCTACACCTTC.

The rearrangement joins TRBV6-5 to TRBJ2-3, with unresolved D. CDR3 length equals 16 residues. The V and J ends lost 0 bases and 4 bases respectively, with 14 bases between them. The germline V gene has CDR1 MNHEY and CDR2 SVGAGI. The CDR3 loop is CASSYSGEHASDTQYF. CDR3 DNA sequence: TGTGCCAGCAGTTACTCGGGCGAGCACGCCTCAGATACGCAGTATTTT.

This chain uses TRBV6-6 with TRBJ2-1; possibly TRBD2 for D (6 bases). Per germline, CDR1 MNHNY and CDR2 SVGAGI (reference sequence). V lost 6 bases to trimming and J lost 8 bases, with 26 bases between them. CDR3 length: 17 residues. The CDR3 is CASRRILRTGGADEQFF. For the CDR3, the DNA is TGTGCCAGCAGACGAATCTTAAGGACTGGCGGGGCGGATGAGCAGTTCTTC.

In this sample, this clonotype turned up a few times. V usage is TRBV7-9 and J usage is TRBJ1-6; 7 bases map to TRBD1. The length of the CDR3 is 15 residues. Germline V gene lookup returns CDR1 SEHNR and CDR2 FQNEAQ (reference sequence). V trimming: 2 bases; J trimming: 9 bases; junction bases outside the gene matches: 7. DNA of the CDR3: TGTGCCAGCAGCTTAACGACAGGGTTTGCTTCACCCCTCCACTTT. Translating it yields CASSLTTGFASPLHF.

This clonotype has just one count. The chain is built from TRBV29-1 and TRBJ2-1, with TRBD2 matching 7 bases. The V and J ends lost 7 bases and 12 bases, in that order; junction bases with no gene match: 12. Germline-derived CDR1 and CDR2 are SQVTM and ANQGSEA. This CDR3 is 12 amino acids long. The CDR3 DNA reads as TGCAGCGGCGTGTGGGCGGGGGAAGTGCAGTTCTTC. This codes for CSGVWAGEVQFF.

This clonotype appeared a single time. The chain recombines TRBV7-9 with TRBJ2-4; D not certain. In germline, CDR1 is SEHNR, CDR2 FQNEAQ (reference sequence). CDR3 length equals 14 residues. Trimming stripped 5 bases from V and 6 bases from J, with 14 bases between. CDR3 bases: TGTGCCAGCAGCGTGGAGTTAGGAGTAAACATTCAGTACTTC. As protein: CASSVELGVNIQYF.

The chain combines TRBV28 with TRBJ2-7; D may match TRBD1 or TRBD2 (5 bases each). Germline V gene sequence: CDR1 MDHEN, CDR2 SYDVKM. The CDR3 length is 16 residues. The ends were cut back, 5 bases at V and 2 bases at J, with 19 bases in the middle. The CDR3 bases are TGTGCCAGCAGTCCCAGGGTGGGAGTATCCGCCTACGAGCAGTACTTC. Protein product: CASSPRVGVSAYEQYF.

This clonotype was seen only a few times. V and J are TRBV20-1 and TRBJ2-1; D might be TRBD1 or TRBD2, each matching 5 bases. CDR1 and CDR2 (germline): DFQATT, SNEGSKA (reference sequence). The CDR3 loop spans 14 amino acids. V was shortened by 6 bases and J by 6 bases, with 18 bases between the two germline ends. Written as DNA, the CDR3 is TGCAGTGCCTCTGGGGCAGGGAGCAGCAATGAGCAGTTCTTC. Residues: CSASGAGSSNEQFF.

Points on this clonotype: This may stem from a read error, because a much larger clone lies one nucleotide away. This sequence joins TRBV4-2 and TRBJ2-7; 9 bases line up with TRBD2. Matching the DNA end better, TRBJ2-5 makes the J call doubtful. From germline, CDR1 is LGHNA and CDR2 YNFKEQ. The CDR3 totals 16 residues. The CDR3 region has the DNA TGTGCCGGCAGCCAAGAACTAGCGGGTACCCAAGAGACCCAGTACTTC. Its protein is CAGSQELAGTQETQYF.

This clonotype came up a few times. The chain is built from TRBV20-1 and TRBJ2-5; TRBD2 aligns across 8 bases. Germline CDR1 and CDR2: DFQATT and SNEGSKA (reference sequence). This CDR3 is 16 amino acids long. The J segment lost 5 bases and the V segment lost 0 bases, leaving 11 bases of the junction unmatched. The CDR3 region is CSAREGGGGRRETQYF. The CDR3 DNA reads as TGCAGTGCTAGAGAAGGAGGCGGGGGGAGAAGGGAGACCCAGTACTTC.

This clonotype was seen a few times. The CDR3 sequence is CASSFLSGGGRTDTQYF. The CDR3 nucleotides read TGTGCCAGCAGCTTTCTTTCTGGGGGGGGGCGGACAGATACGCAGTATTTT. This rearrangement joins TRBV7-2 to TRBJ2-3, with D possibly TRBD2 on 7 matching bases. Germline assignment: CDR1 SGHTA and CDR2 FQGNSA. The CDR3 is 17 amino acids. The germline V and J ends were trimmed by 3 bases and 3 bases, with 19 bases remaining between them.

Written as DNA, the CDR3 is TGTGCCAGCAGCACCCTGGGTAGCGGGGGGGCGCGGGAGCAGTTCTTC. Amino acids: CASSTLGSGGAREQFF. The chain carries TRBV7-2 and TRBJ2-7; TRBD2 matches 11 bases. The closer fit of TRBJ2-1 to the DNA end suggests the J call may be wrong. The germline V gene encodes CDR1 SGHTA and CDR2 FQGNSA. The CDR3 runs to 16 residues.

The rearrangement joins TRBV6-2 or TRBV6-3 to TRBJ2-7; no clear D. CDR1 is MNHEY, CDR2 SVGEGT, per germline. CDR3 length: 12 residues. The V gene lost 8 bases and the J gene lost 2 bases, with 10 bases spanning the gap. The CDR3 is CASERRPYEQYF. Written as DNA, the CDR3 is TGTGCCAGCGAGCGACGGCCCTACGAGCAGTACTTC.